This TCR beta chain was profiled in a study of beta chain features in type 1 diabetes (dated by TCRdb to 2016 to 2018). Context from the whole study: Patients and healthy donors did not differ in mean age, gender distribution, total cell number or subset yield. A total of approximately 99,000,000 sorted cells were examined across all samples, and RNA yield correlated strongly with the number of cells per subset. In the study, recently diagnosed type 1 diabetes patients and matched healthy donors were compared on the TCRB repertoires of their sorted circulating CD4+ T cell subsets. Regulatory and stem cell-like memory subsets were obtained from only 8 patients and roughly 8 healthy donors, while naive and central memory subsets were obtained from all 30 or so donors. What the authors observed across the whole study: Naive, central memory and regulatory TCRB repertoires appeared to be more similar among patients than among healthy donors. Because the HLA sub-analyses included only small numbers of individuals, any influence of HLA type on TCRB rearrangement was left unresolved. Type 1 diabetes patients showed a moderate but significant shortening of TCRB CDR3 length in all four CD4+ subsets. Shorter templates might have been favored by PCR, but patient and control samples were amplified and corrected together, so both groups would have been affected equally by any skew. At VDJ recombination sites, patients with type 1 diabetes made fewer insertions and deleted more nucleotides, a pattern implying thymic rearrangement abnormalities. Because cDNA was sequenced instead of genomic DNA, activated cells with high expression could be over-represented, although the groups did not differ in activation or CD3 levels.

This clone has just a few counts. Its antigen specificity is not known. There are no base qualities to consult, and no much larger clone falls within one base. From each donor, a single peripheral blood sample of around 120 mL on average was drawn into heparinised tubes. A BD FACSAria II was used to sort naive, central memory, regulatory and stem cell-like memory CD4+ T cells with a panel that included CD45RO, CCR7, CD25, CD127, CD95 and CD27. Every sorted population had a purity above 95%. Right away, PBMCs were isolated by Lymphoprep density gradient centrifugation and were stained directly, with no culture step. So that batch effects would be minimized, each experiment stained and sorted samples in pairs, pairing one healthy donor with one patient. The entire isolated RNA was reverse transcribed using the High Capacity cDNA Reverse Transcription Kit, and thus expressed TCRB transcripts were sequenced. Deep immunoSEQ sequencing was applied to naive, central memory and regulatory T cell samples, giving an average of roughly 3.6 million total reads per sample. Sorted cells were lysed in RLT buffer, and RNA was extracted using DNase-treated RNeasy Micro or Mini kits according to cell number. To prevent cross-contamination, every cell subset was processed on its own, while patient and healthy donor samples were processed together. The immunoSEQ multiplex PCR was used to amplify TCRB sequences from cDNA, generating 87-bp fragments that spanned the CDR3 region. Sequencing of the amplicons was done on the Illumina HiSeq platform. The authors' analysis ran thus. PCR bias was corrected computationally using synthetic template baselines, and reads within Hamming distance 2 were collapsed, with unmergeable singletons discarded. By aligning reads against IMGT, V, D and J genes, CDR3 length, and insertions or deletions at six rearrangement sites were assigned. Clonotype counts were normalized to sorted cell number within each subset before computing true diversity and Gini coefficients with the tcR R package. The overlap coefficient, calculated on TCRB nucleotide sequences, was used to measure repertoire sharing. Out-of-frame TCRB sequences from naive cells were analyzed as a proxy for the pre-selection repertoire. Drawn from immuneACCESS, this table holds only the in-frame rearrangements with V and J called that TCRdb kept. Clones are partly lost; checked studies trace under half to an unresolved V gene and leave the rest unexplained. V and J calls and clone size follow that table, whereas D and trimming were derived from the DNA. Counted in this sample were 500,000 to 850,000 clones; about 14% of them appeared once. In total, the top ten clones hold 0.035% to 0.045% of the sample.

Trimming takes 2 bases off V and 7 bases off J; junction bases not matched to a gene: 3. Based on the germline V gene, the CDR1 and CDR2 sequences are SGHDN and FVKESK. The CDR3 sequence holds 13 residues, the cysteine and phenylalanine included. Just CDR3 DNA is preserved here, 39 bases in frame from base 1. The receptor's source is a man aged 18 to 35 with type 1 diabetes. Recombination connected TRBV14 to TRBJ1-1; TRBD1 agrees with 8 junctional bases. Specimen: naive CD4+ T cells from blood. What the cell subset or site label conveys for this sample: true naive CD4+ T cells. The CDR3 here reads CASSQQGANEAFF. Read as DNA, the sequence is TGTGCCAGCAGCCAACAGGGGGCAAATGAAGCTTTCTTT.